This entry is about one TCR beta chain. The study ran its PCR with 60 Vbeta and 13 Jbeta primers. Assay used: immunoSEQ multiplex PCR; TCRdb lists only in-frame clones, some missing. Here the sample spans 150,000 to 200,000 clones, 68% being singletons. The data were obtained in a study of cytomegalovirus exposure and HLA in healthy donors. The CDR3 runs 13 residues. Germline V gives CDR1 MNHNS, CDR2 SASEGT. V was pared by 8 bases and J by 3 bases, with 1 base of the junction left unmatched. This sequence joins TRBV6-1 and TRBJ2-2; 9 nucleotides match TRBD1. Sequenced material: PBMCs. The sequence derives from a man aged 30 to 39 in good health and CMV-seropositive. CDR3 DNA sequence: TGTGCCAGCTACAGGGGGCACACCGGGGAGCTGTTTTTT. Encoded protein: CASYRGHTGELFF.